These 27 T cell receptor beta chains were sequenced from one sample in a study of blood T cell repertoires in COVID-19. Sequenced by immunoSEQ multiplex PCR; TCRdb stores in-frame clones only, minus some. The sample yields approximately 200,000 clones, 86% seen once. Sequenced sample: peripheral blood. The receptors were gathered from a woman in her twenties or thirties with active or convalescent COVID-19.

This clone was counted a single time. The chain carries TRBV9 and TRBJ2-2, with D uncertain. CDR1 and CDR2 from the germline V gene are SGDLS and YYNGEE. This CDR3 contains 13 residues. V dropped 5 bases and J dropped 8 bases, with 13 bases sitting between them. This CDR3 is CASRGPYGGELFF. CDR3 DNA: TGTGCCAGCAGGGGCCCGTATGGGGGGGAGCTGTTTTTT. Filled out from reference TRBV9 and TRBJ2-2, the complete variable domain reads DSGVTQTPKHLITATGQRVTLRCSPRSGDLSVYWYQQSLDQGLQFLIQYYNGEERAKGNILERFSAQQFPDLHSELNLSSLELGDSALYFCASRGPYGGELFFGEGSRLTVL.

The rearrangement links TRBV12-5 to TRBJ2-1; 9 bases align to TRBD2. Trimming removed 3 bases from V and 5 bases from J; junction bases left unmatched: 5. The CDR3 runs 15 residues. Looked up from germline, CDR1 is LGHNT and CDR2 is FRNRAP. The DNA of the CDR3 is TGTGCTAGTGGTTTTACCGGGACTAGCAACAATGAGCAGTTCTTC. Translation gives CASGFTGTSNNEQFF.

The chain employs TRBV5-1 and TRBJ2-3, with 7 positions matching TRBD2. The CDR3 spans 14 residues. V shed 2 bases and J 4 bases; nucleotides not matched to a gene: 4. Germline V gene sequence: CDR1 SGHRS, CDR2 YFSETQ. DNA of the CDR3: TGCGCCAGCAGCTTCCGGGACTATGCAGATACGCAGTATTTT. Translating gives CASSFRDYADTQYF.

This chain uses TRBV10-3 with TRBJ1-2; a weak D match, TRBD1 (5 bases). V lost 0 bases to trimming and J lost 3 bases, with 17 bases between them. CDR1 and CDR2 (germline): ENHRY, SYGVKD. The CDR3 loop spans 17 amino acids. In nucleotides, the CDR3 is TGTGCCATCAGTGAGTCGAAGGCGGGACCTCGGGACTATGGCTACACCTTC. Amino acid sequence: CAISESKAGPRDYGYTF.

V and J are TRBV10-3 and TRBJ1-2; D is uncertain. V was pared by 8 bases and J by 5 bases, with 18 bases between. Per germline, CDR1 ENHRY and CDR2 SYGVKD. The CDR3 runs 14 residues. CDR3 in amino acids: CAIRNRERAYGYTF. Here the CDR3 DNA reads TGTGCCATCCGAAATCGGGAACGCGCTTATGGCTACACCTTC.

The chain recombines TRBV10-3 with TRBJ1-1, with D perhaps TRBD1 (5 bases). CDR3 length: 14 residues. Trimming stripped 4 bases from V and 0 bases from J, with 9 bases between. The V gene's germline CDR1 is ENHRY and CDR2 SYGVKD. CDR3 sequence (DNA): TGTGCCATCAGTGCTAGGGGATTGAACACTGAAGCTTTCTTT. Translation: CAISARGLNTEAFF.

J is TRBJ1-1 and V is TRBV11-2, with a tentative D call TRBD1 (5 bases). This CDR3 has 15 residues. CDR1 and CDR2 (germline): SGHAT, FQNNGV. V lost 5 bases, J lost 4 bases, and 17 bases lay in between. The CDR3 spells CASSRDRGLSTEAFF. The CDR3 DNA reads as TGTGCCAGCAGCCGCGACCGGGGACTCAGCACTGAAGCTTTCTTT.

This sequence joins TRBV10-3 and TRBJ2-5; TRBD2 might be the D (6 bases). The V and J ends lost 10 bases and 2 bases respectively, with 20 bases between them. CDR3 length equals 15 residues. Germline V gene data show CDR1 as ENHRY and CDR2 as SYGVKD. The CDR3 nucleotides are TGTGCCACCACTCCGGGGGACCTTGAACAAGAGACCCAGTACTTC. This sequence encodes CATTPGDLEQETQYF.

The gene calls are TRBV28 and TRBJ1-6, with a possible D match to TRBD1 (5 bases). The V end lost 3 bases, the J end lost 8 bases, and 11 bases lay between the germline ends. The germline V gene encodes CDR1 MDHEN and CDR2 SYDVKM. CDR3 size: 14 residues. In nucleotides, the CDR3 is TGTGCCAGCAGTTTGAGGACACGTTATTCACCCCTCCACTTT. Amino acids: CASSLRTRYSPLHF.

The chain uses TRBV18 and TRBJ1-1; 7 nucleotides align to TRBD1. Germline CDR1 is KGHSH and CDR2 is LQKENI. The J segment lost 5 bases and the V segment lost 4 bases, leaving 10 bases of the junction unmatched. The CDR3 runs 15 residues. The chain's CDR3 is CASSQGQHSSTEAFF. CDR3 DNA sequence: TGTGCCAGCTCACAGGGACAGCATTCTTCAACTGAAGCTTTCTTT. The complete variable domain, with remaining parts taken from reference TRBV18 and TRBJ1-1, reads NAGVMQNPRHLVRRRGQEARLRCSPMKGHSHVYWYRQLPEEGLKFMVYLQKENIIDESGMPKERFSAEFPKEGPSILRIQQVVRGDSAAYFCASSQGQHSSTEAFFGQGTRLTVV.

The V and J genes are TRBV6-5 and TRBJ1-2; D unclear. Trimming pared 7 bases from V and 8 bases from J, leaving 17 bases between. The CDR3 loop spans 13 amino acids. CDR1 and CDR2 (germline): MNHEY, SVGAGI. DNA of the CDR3: TGTGCCAGCACCGAACTAGGACTGGGGGGCTACACCTTC. This encodes CASTELGLGGYTF.

The genes are TRBV6-5 and TRBJ1-6; no clear D gene. The V end lost 5 bases, the J end lost 9 bases, and 17 bases lay between the germline ends. CDR3 length: 15 residues. The germline CDR1 and CDR2 sequences are MNHEY and SVGAGI. CDR3 protein: CASSPTDRGSSPLHF. CDR3 bases: TGTGCCAGCAGTCCGACGGACCGTGGGAGTTCACCCCTCCACTTT.

On this clone itself: Distinct nucleotide sequences in the sample also encode this CDR3. The chain employs TRBV27 and TRBJ1-4; D may be TRBD1 (6 bases). Germline lookup yields CDR1 MNHEY and CDR2 SMNVEV (reference sequence). The CDR3 extends over 15 amino acids. Between the trimmed V and J ends, which lost 5 bases and 0 bases, there was a span of 10 bases. CDR3 nucleotide sequence: TGTGCCAGCAGTCCGACAGGTACAACTAATGAAAAACTGTTTTTT. Translation gives CASSPTGTTNEKLFF.

This clone appeared a single time. The chain carries TRBV2 and TRBJ2-5; D unclear. CDR3 size: 13 residues. CDR1 is SNHLY and CDR2 is FYNNEI in the germline V gene. V lost 7 bases and J 5 bases, leaving 14 bases between the germline ends. The CDR3 is CASTEVLGETQYF. CDR3 bases: TGTGCCAGCACCGAGGTTCTTGGGGAGACCCAGTACTTC. The full variable domain, rest sourced from reference TRBV2 and TRBJ2-5, is EPEVTQTPSHQVTQMGQEVILRCVPISNHLYFYWYRQILGQKVEFLVSFYNNEISEKSEIFDDQFSVERPDGSNFTLKIRSTKLEDSAMYFCASTEVLGETQYFGPGTRLLVL.

V gene TRBV2 combines with J gene TRBJ2-5; no firm D call. With 7 bases removed from V and 1 base from J, the gap between germline ends came to 10 bases. Germline assignment: CDR1 SNHLY and CDR2 FYNNEI. The CDR3 extends over 13 amino acids. CDR3 in amino acids: CASTPTRQETQYF. The CDR3 DNA is TGTGCCAGCACCCCGACACGCCAAGAGACCCAGTACTTC.

This clone was counted between two and nine times. The gene calls are TRBV5-1 and TRBJ2-2, with 9 bases matching TRBD1. The trim removed 4 bases at V and 3 bases at J, leaving 4 bases unmatched. The CDR3 is 15 residues long. Per germline, CDR1 SGHRS and CDR2 YFSETQ. The CDR3 loop reads CASSLGTGYTGELFF. CDR3 nucleotides: TGCGCCAGCAGCCTCGGGACAGGGTACACCGGGGAGCTGTTTTTT.

This clone came up once. The chain has TRBV27 and TRBJ2-7; TRBD1 aligns across 7 bases. V gave up 4 bases and J gave up 0 bases; unmatched junction bases: 3. Germline loops: CDR1 MNHEY, CDR2 SMNVEV (reference sequence). CDR3 length: 14 residues. The CDR3 protein is CASSWGQSSYEQYF. The CDR3 DNA reads as TGTGCCAGCAGTTGGGGACAGAGCTCCTACGAGCAGTACTTC.

The chain has TRBV5-8 and TRBJ1-6; 8 nucleotides align to TRBD1. Germline assignment: CDR1 SGHTS and CDR2 YDEGEE. Unmatched junction bases numbered 7, after V lost 3 bases and J lost 14 bases. CDR3 length: 13 residues. The CDR3 DNA reads as TGTGCCAGCAGCTCCGACAGGGGAAAGGCCCTCCACTTT. Protein sequence: CASSSDRGKALHF.

The chain has TRBV7-9 and TRBJ1-1, with TRBD1 matching over 9 bases. The CDR3 consists of 14 residues. J lost 5 bases, V lost 2 bases, and 3 bases had no gene match. Germline-derived CDR1 and CDR2 are SEHNR and FQNEAQ (reference sequence). In DNA, the CDR3 is TGTGCCAGCAGCTTACGACAGGGGGATACTGAAGCTTTCTTT. Translated, it gives CASSLRQGDTEAFF.

This clone has only one observation. The chain has TRBV5-4 and TRBJ2-1, with 7 bases aligning to TRBD1. The ends lost 4 bases at V and 5 bases at J; junction bases unmatched: 9. CDR1 and CDR2 (germline): SGHNT, YYREEE (reference sequence). CDR3 length: 15 residues. The CDR3 protein is CASSPTLGQDNEQFF. DNA of the CDR3: TGTGCCAGCAGCCCGACCCTTGGACAGGACAATGAGCAGTTCTTC.

This clone was found once. The rearrangement uses TRBV9 and TRBJ2-3, with D tentatively TRBD2 (6 bases). This CDR3 has 14 residues. Germline V lookup: CDR1 SGDLS, CDR2 YYNGEE. V was pared by 2 bases and J by 2 bases, with 9 bases between. The CDR3 loop reads CASSVGLYTDTQYF. CDR3 coding DNA: TGTGCCAGCAGCGTGGGACTGTACACAGATACGCAGTATTTT.

The CDR3 DNA follows: TGTGCCAGTAGTAGATTCGGCGGAGACTCTGGAAACACCATATATTTT. Protein: CASSRFGGDSGNTIYF. The chain couples TRBV19 to TRBJ1-3, with D unresolved. The CDR3 contains 16 residues. Trimming shortened V by 4 bases and J by 0 bases, and 13 bases separated the two germline ends. CDR1 and CDR2 (germline): LNHDA, SQIVND (reference sequence).

The chain has TRBV5-4 and TRBJ1-4; 7 bases line up with TRBD1. Germline trimming cut 4 bases from V and 7 bases from J; bases unmatched to any gene: 13. The CDR3 runs to 16 residues. Looked up from germline, CDR1 is SGHNT and CDR2 is YYREEE (reference sequence). This chain's CDR3 is CASSAGGGTVGEKLFF. CDR3 in DNA: TGTGCCAGCAGCGCGGGGGGCGGGACAGTGGGTGAAAAACTGTTTTTT.

The CDR3: CASSLDGAGELFF. The CDR3 region has the DNA TGTGCCAGCAGTTTAGACGGGGCCGGGGAGCTGTTTTTT. The chain links TRBV12-3 or TRBV12-4 to TRBJ2-2; D is possibly TRBD2 (5 bases). The CDR3 consists of 13 residues. V shed 1 base and J shed 6 bases, with 6 bases lying between them.

This chain uses TRBV3-1 (or the pseudogene TRBV3-2) with TRBJ2-5; maybe TRBD2 (5 bases). V was clipped by 0 bases and J by 4 bases, with 9 bases between them. The CDR3 spans 14 residues. Germline V gene sequence: CDR1 LGHDT, CDR2 YNNKEL (reference sequence). The CDR3 spells CASSQDLAGETQYF. The CDR3 bases are TGTGCCAGCAGCCAAGATTTGGCGGGAGAGACCCAGTACTTC.

The chain joins TRBV19 to TRBJ1-2, with 11 bases lining up with TRBD1. The germline V gene encodes CDR1 LNHDA and CDR2 SQIVND (reference sequence). J lost 5 bases, V lost 2 bases, and 4 bases had no gene match. This CDR3 is built from 15 residues. The CDR3 DNA sequence: TGTGCCAGTAGTATAAGGACAGGGGGCTCTTATGGCTACACCTTC. Encoded protein: CASSIRTGGSYGYTF.

This clone was counted once. The chain links TRBV2 to TRBJ1-3; perhaps TRBD1 as D (5 bases). The CDR3 loop spans 15 amino acids. Per germline, CDR1 SNHLY and CDR2 FYNNEI. The V end lost 6 bases, the J end lost 0 bases, and 12 bases lay between the germline ends. The CDR3 DNA follows: TGTGCCAGCAGGGGAGGGACGGCCTCTGGAAACACCATATATTTT. Amino acids: CASRGGTASGNTIYF.